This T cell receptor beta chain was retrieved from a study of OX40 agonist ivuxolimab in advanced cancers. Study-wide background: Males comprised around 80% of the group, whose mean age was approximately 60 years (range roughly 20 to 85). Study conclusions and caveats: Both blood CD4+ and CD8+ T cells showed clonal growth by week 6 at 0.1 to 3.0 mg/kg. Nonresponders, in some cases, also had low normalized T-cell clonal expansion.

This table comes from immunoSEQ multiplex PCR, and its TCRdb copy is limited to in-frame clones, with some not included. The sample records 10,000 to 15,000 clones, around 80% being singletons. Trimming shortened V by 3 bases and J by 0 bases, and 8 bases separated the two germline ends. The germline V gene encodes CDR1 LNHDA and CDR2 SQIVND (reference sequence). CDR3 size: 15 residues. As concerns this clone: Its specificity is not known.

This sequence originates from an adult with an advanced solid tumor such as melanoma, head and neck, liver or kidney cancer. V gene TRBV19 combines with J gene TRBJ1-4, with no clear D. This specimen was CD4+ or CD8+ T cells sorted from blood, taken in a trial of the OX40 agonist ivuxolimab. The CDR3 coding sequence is TGTGCCAGTAGTATCGGGATTGCAACTAATGAAAAACTGTTTTTT. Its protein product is CASSIGIATNEKLFF.